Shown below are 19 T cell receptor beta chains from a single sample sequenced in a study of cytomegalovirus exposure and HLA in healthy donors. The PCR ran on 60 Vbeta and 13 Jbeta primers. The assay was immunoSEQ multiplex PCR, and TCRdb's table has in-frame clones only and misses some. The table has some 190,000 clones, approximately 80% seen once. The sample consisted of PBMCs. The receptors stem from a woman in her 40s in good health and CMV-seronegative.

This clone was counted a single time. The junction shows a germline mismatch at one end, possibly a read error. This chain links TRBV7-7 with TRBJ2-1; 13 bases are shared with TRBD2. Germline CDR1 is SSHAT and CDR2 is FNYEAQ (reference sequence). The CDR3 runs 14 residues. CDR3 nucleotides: TGTGCTAGCAGCCAAGGACTAGCGGGAGATGAGCAGTTCTTC. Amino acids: CASSQGLAGDEQFF.

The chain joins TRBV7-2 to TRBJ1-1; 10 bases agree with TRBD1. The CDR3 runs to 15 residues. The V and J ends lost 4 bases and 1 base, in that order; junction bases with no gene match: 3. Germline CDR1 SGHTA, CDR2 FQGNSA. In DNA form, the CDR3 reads TGTGCCAGCAGCTATGGACAGGGGGGGAACACTGAAGCTTTCTTT. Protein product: CASSYGQGGNTEAFF.

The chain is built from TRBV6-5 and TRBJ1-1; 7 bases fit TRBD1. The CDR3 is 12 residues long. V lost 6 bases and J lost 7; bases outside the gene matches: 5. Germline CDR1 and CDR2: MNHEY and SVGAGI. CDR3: CASSRQGVEAFF. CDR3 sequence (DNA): TGTGCCAGCAGCAGACAGGGAGTTGAAGCTTTCTTT.

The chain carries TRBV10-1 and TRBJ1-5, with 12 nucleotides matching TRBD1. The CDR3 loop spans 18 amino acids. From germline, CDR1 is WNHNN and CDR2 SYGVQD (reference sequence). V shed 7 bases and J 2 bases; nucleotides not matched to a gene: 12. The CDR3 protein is CASNFGDRGRCGNQPQHF. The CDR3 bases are TGCGCCAGCAATTTCGGGGACAGGGGGCGTTGCGGCAATCAGCCCCAGCATTTT.

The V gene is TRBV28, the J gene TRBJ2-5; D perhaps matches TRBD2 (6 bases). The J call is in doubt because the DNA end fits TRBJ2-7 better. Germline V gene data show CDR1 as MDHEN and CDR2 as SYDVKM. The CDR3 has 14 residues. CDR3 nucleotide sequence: TGTGCCAGCAGTACCGGGACTGTGGTCTACGAGCAGTACTTC. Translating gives CASSTGTVVYEQYF.

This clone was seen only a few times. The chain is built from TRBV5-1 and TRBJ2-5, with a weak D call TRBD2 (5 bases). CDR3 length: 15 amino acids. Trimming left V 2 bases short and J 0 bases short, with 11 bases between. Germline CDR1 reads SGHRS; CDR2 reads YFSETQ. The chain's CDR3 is CASSLSGTYQETQYF. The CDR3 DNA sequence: TGCGCCAGCAGCTTAAGCGGAACCTACCAAGAGACCCAGTACTTC.

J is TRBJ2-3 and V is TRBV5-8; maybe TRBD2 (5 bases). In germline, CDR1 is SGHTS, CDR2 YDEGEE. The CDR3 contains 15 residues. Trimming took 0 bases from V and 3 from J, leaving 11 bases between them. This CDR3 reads CASSLVPEGTDTQYF. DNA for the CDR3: TGTGCCAGCAGCTTGGTGCCCGAGGGAACAGATACGCAGTATTTT.

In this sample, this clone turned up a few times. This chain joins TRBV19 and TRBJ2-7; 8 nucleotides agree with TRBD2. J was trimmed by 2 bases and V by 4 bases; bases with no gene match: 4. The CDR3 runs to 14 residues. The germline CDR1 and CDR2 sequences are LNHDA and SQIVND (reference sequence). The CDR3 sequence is CASSKLAAAYEQYF. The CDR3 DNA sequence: TGTGCCAGTAGTAAACTAGCGGCCGCCTACGAGCAGTACTTC.

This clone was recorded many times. The CDR3 reads CASSPGTDQPQHF. CDR3 DNA: TGTGCCAGCTCACCCGGGACAGATCAGCCCCAGCATTTT. The chain recombines TRBV18 with TRBJ1-5; 7 bases align to TRBD1. The J segment lost 5 bases and the V segment lost 3 bases, leaving 1 base of the junction unmatched. CDR1 and CDR2 from the germline V gene are KGHSH and LQKENI. The CDR3 consists of 13 residues.

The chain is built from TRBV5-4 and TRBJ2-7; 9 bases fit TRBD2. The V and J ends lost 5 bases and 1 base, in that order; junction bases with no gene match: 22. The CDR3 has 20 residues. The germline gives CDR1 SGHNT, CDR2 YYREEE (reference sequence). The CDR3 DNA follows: TGTGCCAGCAGACCGCCCCGGGGTAGCGGGAGAATAAGAGTGTCCTACGAGCAGTACGTC. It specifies CASRPPRGSGRIRVSYEQYV.

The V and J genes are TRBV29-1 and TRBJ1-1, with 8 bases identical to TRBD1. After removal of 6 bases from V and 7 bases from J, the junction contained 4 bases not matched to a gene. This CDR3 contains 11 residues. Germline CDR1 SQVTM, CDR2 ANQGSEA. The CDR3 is CSVWTGSEAFF. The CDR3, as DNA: TGCAGCGTATGGACAGGGAGTGAAGCTTTCTTT.

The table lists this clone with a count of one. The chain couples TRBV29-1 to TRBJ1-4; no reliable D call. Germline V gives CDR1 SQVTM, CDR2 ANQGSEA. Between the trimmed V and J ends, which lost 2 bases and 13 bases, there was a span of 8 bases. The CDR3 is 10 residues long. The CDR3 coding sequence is TGCAGCGTTGAACAGGACTCACTGTTTTTT. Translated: CSVEQDSLFF. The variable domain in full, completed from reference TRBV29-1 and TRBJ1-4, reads SAVISQKPSRDICQRGTSLTIQCQVDSQVTMMFWYRQQPGQSLTLIATANQGSEATYESGFVIDKFPISRPNLTFSTLTVSNMSPEDSSIYLCSVEQDSLFFGSGTQLSVL.

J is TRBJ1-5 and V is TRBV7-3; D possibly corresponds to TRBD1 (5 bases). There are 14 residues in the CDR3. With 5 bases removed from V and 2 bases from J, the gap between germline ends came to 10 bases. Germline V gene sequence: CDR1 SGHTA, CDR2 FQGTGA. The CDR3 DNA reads TGTGCCAGCAGCAACTTAGGGGGCAATCAGCCCCAGCATTTT. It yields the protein CASSNLGGNQPQHF.

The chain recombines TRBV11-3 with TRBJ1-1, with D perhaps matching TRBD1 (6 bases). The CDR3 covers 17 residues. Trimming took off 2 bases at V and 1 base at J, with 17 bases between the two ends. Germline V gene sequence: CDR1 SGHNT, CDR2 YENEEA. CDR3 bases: TGTGCCAGCAGCTTACGGGGGGGCAGGGCAGGGAACACTGAAGCTTTCTTT. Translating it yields CASSLRGGRAGNTEAFF. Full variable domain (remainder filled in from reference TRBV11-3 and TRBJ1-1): EAGVVQSPRYKIIEKKQPVAFWCNPISGHNTLYWYLQNLGQGPELLIRYENEEAVDDSQLPKDRFSAERLKGVDSTLKIQPAELGDSAVYLCASSLRGGRAGNTEAFFGQGTRLTVV.

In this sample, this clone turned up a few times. The CDR3 is CASSPLTSGKHNEQFF. The CDR3 coding sequence is TGCGCCAGCAGCCCTTTGACTAGCGGGAAACACAATGAGCAGTTCTTC. V is TRBV5-1 and J is TRBJ2-1; 11 bases are a match to TRBD2. The V gene's germline CDR1 is SGHRS and CDR2 YFSETQ. Trimming at V came to 4 bases and at J to 5 bases, leaving 8 bases not matched to a gene. This CDR3 spans 16 amino acids.

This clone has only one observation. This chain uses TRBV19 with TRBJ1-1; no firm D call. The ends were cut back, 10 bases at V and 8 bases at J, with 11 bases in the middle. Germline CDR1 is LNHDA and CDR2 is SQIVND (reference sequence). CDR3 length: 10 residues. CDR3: CATGHYEAFF. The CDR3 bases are TGTGCCACCGGCCACTACGAAGCTTTCTTT.

The CDR3 protein is CASLGDRGAYNEQFF. DNA for the CDR3: TGTGCCAGCCTGGGGGACAGGGGTGCCTACAATGAGCAGTTCTTC. The chain employs TRBV6-4 and TRBJ2-1; 10 nucleotides agree with TRBD1. CDR3 length: 15 residues. V lost 8 bases, J lost 2 bases, and 6 bases stayed unmatched. Germline assignment: CDR1 MRHNA and CDR2 SNTAGT.

DNA of the CDR3: TGCGCCAGCAGCTTGGCCGACCTCACAGGGAAAGATACGCAGTATTTT. Translating gives CASSLADLTGKDTQYF. The rearrangement links TRBV5-1 to TRBJ2-3, with TRBD1 as a possible D gene (6 bases). V was clipped by 0 bases and J by 5 bases, with 16 bases between them. The germline gives CDR1 SGHRS, CDR2 YFSETQ. The CDR3 contains 16 residues.

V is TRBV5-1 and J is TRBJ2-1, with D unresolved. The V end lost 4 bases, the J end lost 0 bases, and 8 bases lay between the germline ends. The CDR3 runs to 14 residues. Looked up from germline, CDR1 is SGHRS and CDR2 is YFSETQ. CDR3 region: CASSVGYSYNEQFF. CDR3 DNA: TGCGCCAGCAGCGTCGGGTACTCCTACAATGAGCAGTTCTTC.